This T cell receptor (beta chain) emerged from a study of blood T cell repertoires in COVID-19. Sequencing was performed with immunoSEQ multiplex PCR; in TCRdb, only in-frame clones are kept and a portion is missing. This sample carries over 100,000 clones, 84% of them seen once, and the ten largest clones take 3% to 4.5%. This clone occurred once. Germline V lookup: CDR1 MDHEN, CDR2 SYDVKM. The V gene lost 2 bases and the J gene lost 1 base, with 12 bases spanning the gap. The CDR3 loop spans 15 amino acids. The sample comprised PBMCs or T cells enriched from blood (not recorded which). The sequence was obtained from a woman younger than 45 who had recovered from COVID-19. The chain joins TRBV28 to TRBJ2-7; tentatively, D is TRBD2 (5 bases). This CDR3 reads CASSLDTRRSYEQYF. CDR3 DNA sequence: TGTGCCAGCAGTTTAGACACCCGGAGGTCCTACGAGCAGTACTTC.